This T cell receptor (beta chain) emerged from a study of cytomegalovirus exposure and HLA in healthy donors (TCRdb year 2017). In the study overall: A later analysis indicated that the 100 to 150 validation repertoires were generated on the platform also employed for the roughly 720 repertoires of the first cohort. To predict cytomegalovirus infection status, the study brought together high-throughput TCR immunosequencing, statistical association of individual TCRs with disease status, and machine learning. The study aimed to test whether cataloging public T cell receptors could reveal signatures of past pathogen exposure. A separate validation cohort of some 130 different subjects was used in addition to the 666-subject first cohort. General conclusions and limits of the study: The validation cohort had no HLA typing available for a later analysis, so co-occurrence within that cohort was assessed over all 130 or so repertoires. The classifier was reported to diagnose cytomegalovirus status with high specificity and sensitivity in both the original and validation cohorts. The authors suggested that the approach could potentially be generalized to other disease states and immunological phenotypes. In vitro tests confirmed that a few of the cytomegalovirus-associated TCR beta chains recognize cytomegalovirus antigens. A later analysis found that TCRs clustered in the first cohort also tended to co-occur in the 95 to 150 validation repertoires, with just under 95% of cluster scores above 0. The study gave a list of around 170 TCR beta chains associated with cytomegalovirus. Across donors, most TCR sequences were observed very rarely, whereas some public TCRs were present in many individuals.

The CDR3, cysteine through phenylalanine, is 15 amino acids long. Only the CDR3 DNA stays, 45 bases, in frame from base 1. This clone appeared once. There is no known antigen for this receptor. No quality values exist for individual bases; no much larger clone is one base distant. Library creation used the immunoSEQ multiplex PCR assay. As for the original processing: A statistical classification framework was built for diagnosing cytomegalovirus status from the catalog of TCR beta chain sequences. This immuneACCESS table, as held by TCRdb, lists in-frame sequences with V and J called but not all clones. Of the missing ones, under half trace to an unresolved V gene in checked studies; the others have no known cause. V and J calls and clone size are those listed in that table; D and trimming were worked out from the DNA. The sample table records 99,000 or so clones; approximately 86% of these occur just once. 4% of the sample comes from the top ten.

The donors were included in the validation cohort of 120 subjects, a group kept apart from the approximately 690-subject first cohort. The rearrangement combines TRBV21-1 with TRBJ2-5; the D call TRBD1 from the table was never checked on the DNA. TRBV21-1 is recorded as a pseudogene. Sequenced input: PBMCs. This sequence was found in a woman younger than 30 in good health and CMV-seropositive. The CDR3 region: CASSNIPRAGETQYF. The DNA is TGTGCCAGCAGCAATATACCCAGGGCTGGGGAGACCCAGTACTTC.